A single sample gave rise to the 4 T cell receptor beta chains below, sequenced in a study of blood T cell repertoires in COVID-19. Sequenced by immunoSEQ multiplex PCR; TCRdb stores in-frame clones only, minus some. The repertoire holds approximately 140,000 clones, with roughly four fifths as singletons. The specimen was peripheral blood. These TCRs come from a human donor in a cohort sampled during active COVID-19.

V and J are TRBV19 and TRBJ2-7, with D possibly matching TRBD2 (6 bases). CDR1 and CDR2 from the germline V gene are LNHDA and SQIVND (reference sequence). The CDR3 has 14 amino acids. V was shortened by 7 bases and J by 2 bases, with 15 bases between the two germline ends. The CDR3 reads CASKSPGEAYEQYF. In DNA, the CDR3 is TGTGCCAGTAAAAGCCCGGGGGAAGCCTACGAGCAGTACTTC.

The V and J genes are TRBV3-1 (or the pseudogene TRBV3-2) and TRBJ2-3; weak D call: TRBD2 (5 bases). Germline CDR1 and CDR2: LGHDT and YNNKEL (reference sequence). The CDR3 runs 15 residues. Trimming shortened V by 4 bases and J by 0 bases, and 11 bases separated the two germline ends. The CDR3 loop is CASSRRGWSTDTQYF. CDR3 DNA: TGTGCCAGCAGCCGACGGGGATGGAGCACAGATACGCAGTATTTT.

This chain connects TRBV19 to TRBJ1-5; TRBD1 matches 8 bases. V was pared by 5 bases and J by 4 bases, with 4 bases of the junction left unmatched. This CDR3 contains 14 residues. Germline V lookup: CDR1 LNHDA, CDR2 SQIVND (reference sequence). The CDR3 region has the DNA TGTGCCAGTAGTGGGACAGGCGGGAATCAGCCCCAGCATTTT. This encodes CASSGTGGNQPQHF.

This sequence joins TRBV4-1 and TRBJ1-1, with D possibly TRBD1 on 6 matching bases. The V end lost 6 bases, the J end lost 0 bases, and 8 bases lay between the germline ends. The germline CDR1 and CDR2 sequences are MGHRA and YSYEKL. The CDR3 is 13 amino acids. The CDR3 sequence: CASRGQLNTEAFF. The CDR3 region has the DNA TGCGCCAGCAGAGGACAGCTGAACACTGAAGCTTTCTTT.